A single T cell receptor beta chain is shown here with its context. This sample stems from a study of patients and donors after allogeneic stem cell transplantation. The length of the CDR3 is 17 residues. Germline loops: CDR1 LNHDA, CDR2 SQIVND (reference sequence). Trimming cost V 3 bases and J 1 base, with 18 bases left between them. Using its own MiXCR run on the RT-PCR reads, TCRdb lists one record per CDR3 protein. The sample consists of roughly 230,000 distinct CDR3 sequences, roughly 15% of them appearing once. Source material: blood, either unsorted or a sorted T cell fraction (not recorded which). The source of this sequence is a human donor who was either an allogeneic HSCT recipient or a stem cell or donor lymphocyte infusion donor (not recorded which). It is not recorded whose cells these are; they may come from a transplant donor. The J gene is TRBJ1-2, the V gene TRBV19; perhaps TRBD1 as D (6 bases). CDR3 bases: TGTGCCAGTAGTATGGGGTACCGGACAGAGCGTAACTATGGCTACACCTTC. The encoded protein is CASSMGYRTERNYGYTF.